The clone carrying this TCR beta chain was picked up a small number of times. The antigen is unknown. These data originate in a study of cytomegalovirus exposure and HLA in healthy donors. Overall study context: Researchers previously reported finding roughly 120 million unique TCR beta sequences from 170 million or so T cells.

Study-wide points: Differences between HLA loci emerged in a later analysis of TCR association rates, with DRB1 most and HLA-C fewest. Among the most significant clusters, several appeared linked to common viral pathogens in a later analysis.

PCR primers comprised 60 Vbeta and 13 Jbeta primers. TCRdb's copy holds only in-frame clones and misses some; the assay was immunoSEQ multiplex PCR. The table records 200,000 to 250,000 clones, approximately 82% of them present only once. After removal of 5 bases from V and 11 bases from J, the junction contained 6 bases not matched to a gene. The CDR3 is made up of 12 amino acids. Germline CDR1 and CDR2: SEHNR and FQNEAQ (reference sequence). The TCR sequence derives from a male donor in good health and CMV-seronegative. The chain couples TRBV7-9 to TRBJ1-1, with 9 bases identical to TRBD1. The sequenced sample was PBMCs. CDR3 DNA sequence: TGTGCCAGCAGCCGTGGACAGGGGAGGGCTTTCTTT. It encodes CASSRGQGRAFF.